Listed here is a single TCR beta chain. The antigen is not known. The PCR used 60 Vbeta and 13 Jbeta primers. In the original workflow: There were tens of millions of unique TCR beta chains by a later count, and about 12 million of them were shared. Sequencing was performed with immunoSEQ multiplex PCR; in TCRdb, only in-frame clones are kept and a portion is missing. V, J and clone size were drawn from that table, and D and trimming were deduced from the DNA. The table records over 150,000 clones, 75% to 85% of them present only once. The data originate from a study of cytomegalovirus exposure and HLA in healthy donors. Study-level findings and limits: The classifier reportedly diagnosed cytomegalovirus status with high specificity and sensitivity. Other equally common chains were less clonally expanded than HLA-associated TCR beta chains, a later analysis showed. Some public TCRs appeared in many individuals, while most sequences were rare.

The material sequenced was PBMCs. The sequence came from a woman in her sixties in good health and CMV-seropositive.

The CDR3 DNA is TGTGCCAGCAGTCTAGGGACTAGCGGGAGTGGGTACGAGCAGTACTTC. Protein sequence: CASSLGTSGSGYEQYF. This rearrangement joins TRBV28 to TRBJ2-7; 14 nucleotides agree with TRBD2. Germline CDR1 and CDR2: MDHEN and SYDVKM. The CDR3 has 16 residues. V lost 5 bases and J lost 4; bases outside the gene matches: 7.